Below are 29 T cell receptor beta chains sequenced from a single sample in a study of blood T cell repertoires in COVID-19. TCRdb's copy holds only in-frame clones and misses some; the assay was immunoSEQ multiplex PCR. The data show around 140,000 clones, with about 87% seen just once and 1.5% to 2% held by the top ten. The sample taken for sequencing was peripheral blood. All receptors derive from a woman aged 45-59 years with acute or convalescent COVID-19.

The chain recombines TRBV7-3 with TRBJ1-1; 7 bases match TRBD1. CDR1 and CDR2 from the germline V gene are SGHTA and FQGTGA. The trim removed 3 bases at V and 4 bases at J, leaving 5 bases unmatched. The CDR3 runs 14 residues. The CDR3 reads CASSLTGLGTEAFF. The CDR3 nucleotides read TGTGCCAGCAGCTTGACAGGGCTCGGCACTGAAGCTTTCTTT.

The J gene is TRBJ1-4, the V gene TRBV5-6; D perhaps matches TRBD1 (5 bases). The CDR3 has 15 residues. The germline V gene has CDR1 SGHDT and CDR2 YYEEEE. V lost 5 bases, J lost 1 base, and 12 bases lay in between. The CDR3 region has the DNA TGTGCCAGCAGGGCCTGGGGGGTAACTAATGAAAAACTGTTTTTT. It codes for CASRAWGVTNEKLFF.

The chain uses TRBV9 and TRBJ1-3; the D is unclear. There are 14 residues in the CDR3. In germline, CDR1 is SGDLS, CDR2 YYNGEE. Deletions cut 4 bases from V and 0 bases from J, with 8 bases between. The CDR3 region is CASSSQASGNTIYF. CDR3 sequence (DNA): TGTGCCAGCAGCTCCCAGGCCTCTGGAAACACCATATATTTT. The full variable domain, with the rest looked up from reference TRBV9 and TRBJ1-3, is DSGVTQTPKHLITATGQRVTLRCSPRSGDLSVYWYQQSLDQGLQFLIQYYNGEERAKGNILERFSAQQFPDLHSELNLSSLELGDSALYFCASSSQASGNTIYFGEGSWLTVV.

This rearrangement joins TRBV29-1 to TRBJ2-1; the match to TRBD2 covers 12 bases. The CDR3 loop spans 14 amino acids. Looked up from germline, CDR1 is SQVTM and CDR2 is ANQGSEA. The J segment lost 9 bases and the V segment lost 6 bases, leaving 9 bases of the junction unmatched. The chain's CDR3 is CSVLAGGRWGEQFF. DNA for the CDR3: TGCAGCGTCCTAGCGGGGGGGCGTTGGGGTGAGCAGTTCTTC.

The chain employs TRBV5-4 and TRBJ2-2; 14 bases map to TRBD2. This CDR3 has 17 residues. CDR1 is SGHNT and CDR2 is YYREEE in the germline V gene (reference sequence). V gave up 4 bases and J gave up 5 bases; unmatched junction bases: 7. CDR3 sequence (DNA): TGTGCCAGCAGCACCCGGACTAGCGGGGGGACTACCGGGGAGCTGTTTTTT. It is translated as CASSTRTSGGTTGELFF.

This rearrangement joins TRBV5-1 to TRBJ2-7; 7 bases map to TRBD2. The germline V gene has CDR1 SGHRS and CDR2 YFSETQ. This CDR3 is 15 amino acids long. V lost 5 bases, J lost 7 bases, and 15 bases stayed unmatched. The CDR3, as DNA: TGCGCCAGCAGTCAGGAAGCGGGGAGGCGGTCTGAGCAGTACTTC. Its translation is CASSQEAGRRSEQYF.

The CDR3 spells CASSGDSGIQETQYF. CDR3 bases: TGCGCCAGCAGCGGTGATAGCGGAATCCAAGAGACCCAGTACTTC. The chain recombines TRBV5-1 with TRBJ2-5, with TRBD2 as a possible D gene (6 bases). Germline lookup yields CDR1 SGHRS and CDR2 YFSETQ. The length of the CDR3 is 15 residues. V lost 4 bases and J lost 1, with 14 bases in between.

This clone was detected only a few times. Other DNA variants within this sample encode the same CDR3. The chain links TRBV27 to TRBJ1-2; 8 nucleotides agree with TRBD1. There are 13 residues in the CDR3. The germline gives CDR1 MNHEY, CDR2 SMNVEV (reference sequence). V trimming: 2 bases; J trimming: 4 bases; junction bases outside the gene matches: 0. The CDR3, as DNA: TGTGCCAGCAGTTTAGGACAGGGCTATGGCTACACCTTC. Its translation: CASSLGQGYGYTF.

This chain joins TRBV7-2 and TRBJ2-5; a weak D match, TRBD2 (5 bases). V dropped 7 bases and J dropped 4 bases, with 13 bases sitting between them. This CDR3 spans 13 amino acids. Germline CDR1 reads SGHTA; CDR2 reads FQGNSA. CDR3 sequence (DNA): TGTGCCAGCACGAACTACCTAGCAGAGACCCAGTACTTC. Its protein is CASTNYLAETQYF.

The chain carries TRBV6-5 and TRBJ1-2, with 7 bases matching TRBD1. Germline CDR1 reads MNHEY; CDR2 reads SVGAGI. Trimming took 8 bases from V and 0 from J; bases not matched to a gene: 6. There are 14 residues in the CDR3. The CDR3 protein is CASEDRVANYGYTF. CDR3 in DNA: TGTGCCAGCGAAGACAGGGTAGCTAACTATGGCTACACCTTC.

Concerning this clone: The same CDR3 is also encoded by other DNA sequences in this sample. The chain carries TRBV20-1 and TRBJ2-7; unclear D gene. CDR1 DFQATT and CDR2 SNEGSKA come from the germline V gene (reference sequence). CDR3 length equals 11 residues. V lost 2 bases to trimming and J lost 3 bases, with 5 bases between them. The CDR3 coding sequence is TGCAGTGCTAGACAAAACTACGAGCAGTACTTC. It encodes CSARQNYEQYF.

This chain links TRBV7-6 with TRBJ2-2; no reliable D call. V was trimmed by 2 bases and J by 1 base, leaving 11 bases between them. In germline, CDR1 is SGHVS, CDR2 FNYEAQ. The CDR3 covers 16 residues. CDR3 nucleotides: TGTGCCAGCAGCTTATTCACTCCTAAGAACACCGGGGAGCTGTTTTTT. Translated: CASSLFTPKNTGELFF.

The chain carries TRBV19 and TRBJ2-5; 9 bases are shared with TRBD1. The CDR3 sequence is 15 residues long. Germline V gives CDR1 LNHDA, CDR2 SQIVND (reference sequence). V lost 6 bases to trimming and J lost 3 bases; unmatched junction nucleotides: 8. CDR3 region: CASRTTGGGKETQYF. The CDR3 region has the DNA TGTGCCAGTAGAACTACAGGGGGCGGGAAAGAGACCCAGTACTTC.

This sequence joins TRBV28 and TRBJ1-1; unclear D gene. This CDR3 contains 12 residues. The germline CDR1 and CDR2 sequences are MDHEN and SYDVKM. The germline V and J ends were trimmed by 3 bases and 5 bases, with 7 bases remaining between them. DNA of the CDR3: TGTGCCAGCAGTTTCGGGAGAACTGAAGCTTTCTTT. Translated, it gives CASSFGRTEAFF.

In this sample, this clone turned up a few times. The chain joins TRBV2 to TRBJ2-1, with TRBD2 matching 10 bases. Germline V gives CDR1 SNHLY, CDR2 FYNNEI. The CDR3 spans 15 residues. The junction had 5 bases not matched to a gene; V was cut back by 3 bases and J by 6 bases. CDR3 in DNA: TGTGCCAGCAGTGATACTAGCGGGGCCTTCAATGAGCAGTTCTTC. Protein: CASSDTSGAFNEQFF.

The chain has TRBV19 and TRBJ1-2; tentative D call: TRBD1 (5 bases). The CDR3 has 13 amino acids. Germline loops: CDR1 LNHDA, CDR2 SQIVND (reference sequence). V gave up 7 bases and J gave up 2 bases, with 11 bases separating them. CDR3 region: CASTRGGNYGYTF. The CDR3 coding sequence is TGTGCCAGTACCCGGGGGGGGAACTATGGCTACACCTTC.

J is TRBJ2-7 and V is TRBV15; tentative D call: TRBD2 (5 bases). Germline V gene lookup returns CDR1 LNHNV and CDR2 YYDKDF (reference sequence). The CDR3 sequence is 14 residues long. Trimming shortened V by 0 bases and J by 6 bases, and 12 bases separated the two germline ends. CDR3 sequence: CATSRDRTSGEQYF. CDR3 in DNA: TGTGCCACCAGCAGAGATCGTACTAGTGGCGAGCAGTACTTC.

The chain joins TRBV27 to TRBJ1-3; TRBD1 aligns across 9 bases. Per the germline V gene, CDR1 is MNHEY and CDR2 is SMNVEV (reference sequence). The CDR3 consists of 18 residues. J gave up 4 bases and V 5 bases, and 15 bases lay outside the gene matches. In DNA, the CDR3 is TGTGCCAGCAGTATCCGGTTCCGCCCGGGACAGGGAGGAAACACCATATATTTT. Protein product: CASSIRFRPGQGGNTIYF.

This chain joins TRBV10-3 and TRBJ1-3; 7 bases map to TRBD1. Germline CDR1 is ENHRY and CDR2 is SYGVKD. The CDR3 is 14 residues long. The V and J ends lost 7 bases and 1 base, in that order; junction bases with no gene match: 4. The CDR3 DNA reads as TGTGCCATCAATACGGACAGGTCTGGAAACACCATATATTTT. Translated: CAINTDRSGNTIYF.

This clone was seen a few times. The chain links TRBV27 to TRBJ2-3; D perhaps matches TRBD2 (5 bases). Germline V lookup: CDR1 MNHEY, CDR2 SMNVEV (reference sequence). Between the trimmed V and J ends, which lost 2 bases and 5 bases, there was a span of 8 bases. This CDR3 spans 13 amino acids. CDR3 DNA sequence: TGTGCCAGCAGTTTAGAGGGAATAGATACGCAGTATTTT. The encoded protein is CASSLEGIDTQYF.

V usage is TRBV10-3 and J usage is TRBJ2-7; the D gene is possibly TRBD1 (5 bases). CDR3 size: 15 residues. From germline, CDR1 is ENHRY and CDR2 SYGVKD. Trimming pared 2 bases from V and 0 bases from J, leaving 11 bases between. CDR3 protein: CAISEGGASSYEQYF. The CDR3, as DNA: TGTGCCATCAGTGAGGGTGGGGCGAGCTCCTACGAGCAGTACTTC.

The V gene is TRBV2, the J gene TRBJ1-2, with TRBD1 identical over 10 bases. V shed 2 bases and J 6 bases; nucleotides not matched to a gene: 9. The CDR3 covers 16 residues. Germline CDR1 and CDR2: SNHLY and FYNNEI. This chain's CDR3 is CASSEPRDRGENGYTF. Written as DNA, the CDR3 is TGTGCCAGCAGTGAACCCCGGGACAGGGGAGAGAATGGCTACACCTTC.

The chain links TRBV23-1 to TRBJ2-3; D is uncertain. TRBV23-1 is recorded as an ORF, its role being uncertain. V lost 1 base to trimming and J lost 2 bases, with 10 bases between them. CDR3 length: 15 residues. The CDR3, as DNA: TGCGCCAGCAGTCAATGCGAGGAACTCACAGATACGCAGTATTTT. It specifies CASSQCEELTDTQYF.

The chain carries TRBV30 and TRBJ2-7; D may be TRBD1 (6 bases). CDR1 is GTSNPN and CDR2 is SVGIG in the germline V gene (reference sequence). This CDR3 comprises 14 residues. V gave up 1 base and J gave up 0 bases, with 10 bases separating them. CDR3 protein: CAWSEDSYSYEQYF. CDR3 nucleotides: TGTGCCTGGAGTGAGGACAGTTACTCCTACGAGCAGTACTTC.

The chain has TRBV29-1 and TRBJ1-1; D remains ambiguous. The CDR3 has 13 residues. Germline V gene data show CDR1 as SQVTM and CDR2 as ANQGSEA. The V end lost 3 bases, the J end lost 1 base, and 9 bases lay between the germline ends. The CDR3 protein is CSVEVEANTEAFF. The DNA for the CDR3 is TGCAGCGTTGAGGTGGAGGCGAACACTGAAGCTTTCTTT.

The V call is TRBV7-3, the J call TRBJ2-5; perhaps TRBD2 as D (6 bases). V lost 2 bases to trimming and J lost 5 bases, with 15 bases between them. The CDR3 is 15 amino acids. Germline V gene data show CDR1 as SGHTA and CDR2 as FQGTGA. The CDR3 protein is CASSLVSGPPETQYF. For the CDR3, the DNA is TGTGCCAGCAGCTTAGTTAGCGGCCCTCCTGAGACCCAGTACTTC.

CDR3 bases: TGTGCCAGTAGTATAGAAGGGAGGGTGGGGGAGCCCCAGCATTTT. It is translated as CASSIEGRVGEPQHF. This chain connects TRBV19 to TRBJ1-5; D might be TRBD1 (5 bases). The length of the CDR3 is 15 residues. Germline V lookup: CDR1 LNHDA, CDR2 SQIVND (reference sequence). The germline V and J ends were trimmed by 0 bases and 8 bases, with 14 bases remaining between them.

The J gene is TRBJ2-5, the V gene TRBV3-1 (or the pseudogene TRBV3-2), with a possible D match to TRBD1 (6 bases). The germline gives CDR1 LGHDT, CDR2 YNNKEL (reference sequence). V was clipped by 1 base and J by 5 bases, with 11 bases between them. The CDR3 runs 14 residues. CDR3 sequence: CASSQGRGGETQYF. CDR3 nucleotide sequence: TGTGCCAGCAGCCAAGGCAGGGGCGGGGAGACCCAGTACTTC.

The chain employs TRBV27 and TRBJ1-2, with a possible D match to TRBD1 (5 bases). The CDR3 totals 14 residues. Trimming removed 2 bases from V and 0 bases from J, with 7 bases in between. CDR1 and CDR2 (germline): MNHEY, SMNVEV (reference sequence). The CDR3 spells CASSLGAPNYGYTF. Here the CDR3 DNA reads TGTGCCAGCAGTTTAGGGGCACCTAACTATGGCTACACCTTC.